What follows describes a single T cell receptor (beta chain). Its specificity is not known. There are 12 residues in the CDR3. Trimming cost V 5 bases and J 4 bases, with 9 bases left between them. Germline CDR1 reads SNHLY; CDR2 reads FYNNEI. The source of the sample is a study of neurological immune-mediated disorders. Whole-study results and caveats: Falling below healthy controls, multiple sclerosis showed the least TCR clonal expansion, while HTLV-1-associated myelopathy showed the most.

Each TCR transcript was tagged with a 10-nucleotide random UMI during 5'RACE. TCRdb re-called the 5' RACE reads through MiXCR, storing one row per CDR3 protein. The table lists 50,000 or so distinct CDR3 sequences, around 3.1% of them singletons. Material for sequencing was PBMCs. The chain links TRBV2 to TRBJ2-7, with D unresolved. The source of this sequence is a man aged 35 to 55 with multiple sclerosis. CDR3 amino acids: CASSSKNYEQYF. For the CDR3, the DNA is TGTGCCAGCAGTTCAAAGAATTACGAGCAGTACTTC.